This T cell receptor (beta chain) originates from a study of blood T cells in healthy people across ages. As for the study in general: T cells yielded about one barcoded beta molecule per two cells through template switching.

The second PCR ran about 6 to 12 cycles with a sample-barcoded 5' primer and J-beta primers. A template-switch adaptor with 12 random nucleotides tagged each cDNA molecule. Sequencing yielded, for each sample, at least 2.5 million paired-end reads carrying CDR3. TCRdb analysed the 5' RACE reads with MiXCR anew, one entry per CDR3 protein. Among more than 1 million distinct CDR3 sequences listed, under 45% were seen once. This clonotype was seen once. Caucasian, healthy and from Russia, the donors were aged between about 6 and 90. Sequenced input: blood. The clonotype was recovered from a woman aged 55-70 years in good health.

The CDR3 loop is CASSSLRRGYEQYF. The CDR3, as DNA: TGTGCCAGCAGCTCCCTGAGGAGGGGCTACGAGCAGTACTTC. J is TRBJ2-7 and V is TRBV11-2, with D perhaps matching TRBD2 (6 bases). The length of the CDR3 is 14 residues. V dropped 4 bases and J dropped 3 bases, with 13 bases sitting between them. The germline V gene encodes CDR1 SGHAT and CDR2 FQNNGV. The entire variable domain, with the rest obtained from reference TRBV11-2 and TRBJ2-7, is as follows: EAGVAQSPRYKIIEKRQSVAFWCNPISGHATLYWYQQILGQGPKLLIQFQNNGVVDDSQLPKDRFSAERLKGVDSTLKIQPAKLEDSAVYLCASSSLRRGYEQYFGPGTRLTVT.